This TCR beta chain was observed in a study of T cell responses to AZD1222 COVID-19 vaccine. The study, taken as a whole, reports: At study baseline, merely more than 5 AZD1222 recipients were seropositive. Compared with day 0, the breadth and depth of the Spike-specific TCR repertoire rose significantly after two doses of AZD1222. Reportedly, close to half of spike-specific TCRs are directed against unmutated variant regions. The study found vaccine-associated CD4 TCRs spanning spike, dominant at 160-218 and 743-854.

The CDR3 consists of 18 residues. The V end lost 5 bases, the J end lost 0 bases, and 17 bases lay between the germline ends. The germline CDR1 and CDR2 sequences are MNHNY and SVGAGI (reference sequence). Clones were sequenced by immunoSEQ multiplex PCR, and TCRdb holds only the in-frame ones, with some missing. The repertoire holds 55,000 to 75,000 clones, with 88% as singletons. As for this clone: Antigen specificity is unknown.

The starting material was peripheral blood, obtained on day 0 of AZD1222 vaccination. The receptor was isolated from an adult in good health. The rearrangement joins TRBV6-6 to TRBJ1-6; no clear D gene. As DNA, the CDR3 is TGTGCCAGCAGTCCCCGGATGGGTCAGAGCTCCTATAATTCACCCCTCCACTTT. Its protein product is CASSPRMGQSSYNSPLHF.